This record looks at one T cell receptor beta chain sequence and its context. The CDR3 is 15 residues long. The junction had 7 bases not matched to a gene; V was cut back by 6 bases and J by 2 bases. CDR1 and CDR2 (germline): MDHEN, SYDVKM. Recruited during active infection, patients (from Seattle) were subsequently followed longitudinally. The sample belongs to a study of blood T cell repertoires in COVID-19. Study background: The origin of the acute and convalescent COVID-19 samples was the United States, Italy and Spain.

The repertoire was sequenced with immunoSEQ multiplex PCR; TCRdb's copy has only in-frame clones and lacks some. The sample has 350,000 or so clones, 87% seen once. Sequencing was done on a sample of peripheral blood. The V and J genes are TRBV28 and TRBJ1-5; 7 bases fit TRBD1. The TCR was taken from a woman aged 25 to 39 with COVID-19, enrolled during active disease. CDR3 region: CASRQGPGGNQPQHF. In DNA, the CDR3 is TGTGCCAGCAGACAGGGGCCCGGTGGCAATCAGCCCCAGCATTTT.